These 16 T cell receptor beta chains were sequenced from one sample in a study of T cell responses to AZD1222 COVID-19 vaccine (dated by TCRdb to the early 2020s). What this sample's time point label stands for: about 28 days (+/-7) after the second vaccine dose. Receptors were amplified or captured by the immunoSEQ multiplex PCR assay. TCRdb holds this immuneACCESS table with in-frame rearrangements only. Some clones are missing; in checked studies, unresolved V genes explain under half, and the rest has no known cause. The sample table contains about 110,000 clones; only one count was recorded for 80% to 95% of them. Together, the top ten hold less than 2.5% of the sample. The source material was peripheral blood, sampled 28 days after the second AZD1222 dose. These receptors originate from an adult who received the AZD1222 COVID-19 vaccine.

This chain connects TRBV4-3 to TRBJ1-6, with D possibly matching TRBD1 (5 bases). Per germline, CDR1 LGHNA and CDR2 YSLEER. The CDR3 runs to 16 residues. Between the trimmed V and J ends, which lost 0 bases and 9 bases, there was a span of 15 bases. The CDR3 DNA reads TGCGCCAGCAGCCAAGAAGTCGGGACGGTGATTTCACCCCTCCACTTT. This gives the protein CASSQEVGTVISPLHF.

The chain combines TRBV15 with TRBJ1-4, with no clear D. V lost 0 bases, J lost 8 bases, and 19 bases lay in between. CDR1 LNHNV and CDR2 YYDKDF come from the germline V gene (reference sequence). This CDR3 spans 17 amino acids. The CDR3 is CATSRDPQTGFGEKLFF. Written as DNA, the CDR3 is TGTGCCACCAGCAGAGATCCGCAGACCGGTTTCGGGGAAAAACTGTTTTTT.

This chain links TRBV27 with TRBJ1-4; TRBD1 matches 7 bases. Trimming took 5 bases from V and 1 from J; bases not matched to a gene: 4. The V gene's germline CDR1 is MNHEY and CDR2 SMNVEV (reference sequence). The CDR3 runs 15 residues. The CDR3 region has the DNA TGTGCCAGCAGTCTCTACAGGGGAACTAATGAAAAACTGTTTTTT. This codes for CASSLYRGTNEKLFF.

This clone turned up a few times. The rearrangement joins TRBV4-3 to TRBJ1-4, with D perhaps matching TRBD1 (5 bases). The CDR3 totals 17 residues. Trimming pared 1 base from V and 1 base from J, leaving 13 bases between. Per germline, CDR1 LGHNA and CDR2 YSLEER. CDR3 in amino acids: CASSQALGRGTNEKLFF. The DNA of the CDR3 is TGCGCCAGCAGCCAAGCTTTGGGACGGGGAACTAATGAAAAACTGTTTTTT.

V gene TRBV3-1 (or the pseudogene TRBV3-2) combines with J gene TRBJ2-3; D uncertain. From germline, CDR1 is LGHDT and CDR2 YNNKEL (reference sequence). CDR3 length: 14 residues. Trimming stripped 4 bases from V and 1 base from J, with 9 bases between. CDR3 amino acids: CASSPGLCTDTQYF. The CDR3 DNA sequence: TGTGCCAGCAGCCCAGGCCTTTGCACAGATACGCAGTATTTT.

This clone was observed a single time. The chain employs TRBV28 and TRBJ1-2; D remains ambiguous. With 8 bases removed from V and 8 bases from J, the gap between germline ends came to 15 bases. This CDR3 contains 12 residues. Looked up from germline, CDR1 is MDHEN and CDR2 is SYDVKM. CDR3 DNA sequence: TGTGCCAGCGACGATTCGGTTGGGGGCTACACCTTC. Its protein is CASDDSVGGYTF.

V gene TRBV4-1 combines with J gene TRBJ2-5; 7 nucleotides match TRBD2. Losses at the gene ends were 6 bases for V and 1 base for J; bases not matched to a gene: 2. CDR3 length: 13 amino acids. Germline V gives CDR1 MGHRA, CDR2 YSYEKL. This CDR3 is CASSQRGQETQYF. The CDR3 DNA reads TGCGCCAGCAGTCAGCGGGGCCAAGAGACCCAGTACTTC.

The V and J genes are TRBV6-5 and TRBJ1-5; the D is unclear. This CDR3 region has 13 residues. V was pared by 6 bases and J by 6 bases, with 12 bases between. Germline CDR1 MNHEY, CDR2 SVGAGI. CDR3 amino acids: CASSRATGQPQHF. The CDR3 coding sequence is TGTGCCAGCAGCCGGGCCACGGGTCAGCCCCAGCATTTT.

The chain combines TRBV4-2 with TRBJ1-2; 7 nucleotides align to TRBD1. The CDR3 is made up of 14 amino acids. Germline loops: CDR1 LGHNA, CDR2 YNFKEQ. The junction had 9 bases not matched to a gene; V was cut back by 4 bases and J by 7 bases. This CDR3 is CASSPDTTGTGYTF. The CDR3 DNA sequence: TGTGCCAGCAGCCCCGACACGACAGGGACTGGCTACACCTTC.

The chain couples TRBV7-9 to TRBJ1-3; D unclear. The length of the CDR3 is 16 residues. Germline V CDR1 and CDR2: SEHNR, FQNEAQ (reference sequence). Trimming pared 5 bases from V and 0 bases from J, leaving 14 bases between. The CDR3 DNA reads TGTGCCAGCAGCCGAGAAAGGCGGGCCTCTGGAAACACCATATATTTT. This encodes CASSRERRASGNTIYF.

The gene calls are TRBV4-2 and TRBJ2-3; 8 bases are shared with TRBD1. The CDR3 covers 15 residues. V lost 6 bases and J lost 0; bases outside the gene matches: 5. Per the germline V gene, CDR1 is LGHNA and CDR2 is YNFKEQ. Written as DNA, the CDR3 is TGTGCCAGCAGTCCAGGGGGCCCTAGCACAGATACGCAGTATTTT. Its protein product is CASSPGGPSTDTQYF.

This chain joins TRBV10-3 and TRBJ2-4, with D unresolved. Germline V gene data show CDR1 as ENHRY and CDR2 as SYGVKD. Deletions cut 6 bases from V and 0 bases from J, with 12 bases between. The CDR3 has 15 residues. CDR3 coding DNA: TGTGCCATCAGGACACTTCAAATAGCCAAAAACATTCAGTACTTC. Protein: CAIRTLQIAKNIQYF.

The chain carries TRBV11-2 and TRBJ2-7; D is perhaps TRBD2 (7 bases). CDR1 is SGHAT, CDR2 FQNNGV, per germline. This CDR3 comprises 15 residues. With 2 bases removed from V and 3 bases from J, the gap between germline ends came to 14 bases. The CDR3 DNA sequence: TGTGCCAGCAGCTTACTTCCGGGGGGCCTCTACGAGCAGTACTTC. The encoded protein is CASSLLPGGLYEQYF.

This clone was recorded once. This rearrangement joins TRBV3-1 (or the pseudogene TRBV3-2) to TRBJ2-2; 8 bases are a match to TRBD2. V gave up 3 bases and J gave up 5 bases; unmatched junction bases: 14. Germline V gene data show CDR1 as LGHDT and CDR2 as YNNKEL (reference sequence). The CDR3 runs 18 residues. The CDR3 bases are TGTGCCAGCAGCCAGCTCAGGCTGATCTGCGGGGGGACCGGGGAGCTGTTTTTT. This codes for CASSQLRLICGGTGELFF.

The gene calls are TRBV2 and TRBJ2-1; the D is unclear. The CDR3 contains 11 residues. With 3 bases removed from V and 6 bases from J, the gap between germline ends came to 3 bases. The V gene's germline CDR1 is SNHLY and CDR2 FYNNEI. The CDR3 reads CASSDSNEQFF. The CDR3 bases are TGTGCCAGCAGTGACTCCAATGAGCAGTTCTTC.

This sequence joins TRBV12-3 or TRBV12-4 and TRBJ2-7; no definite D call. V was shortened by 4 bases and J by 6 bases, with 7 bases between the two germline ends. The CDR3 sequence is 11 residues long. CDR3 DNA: TGTGCCAGCAGTTCCGGTTTCGAGCAGTACTTC. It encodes CASSSGFEQYF.